Listed below are T cell receptor beta chains from one sample, sequenced in a study of blood T cell repertoires in COVID-19. Assay: immunoSEQ multiplex PCR; the TCRdb copy retains only in-frame clones and omits some. This sample has under 300,000 clones; over 80% occur once, and the top ten carry 6% to 7%. Sequences were obtained from peripheral blood. The receptors were sampled from a woman aged 60 to 75 with active or convalescent COVID-19. Both conserved end residues are trimmed from each CDR3.

V gene	J gene	CDR3 protein
TRBV6-5	TRBJ2-7	ASSDSGRVPYEQY
TRBV21-1	TRBJ1-2	ASSKGQGDYGYT
TRBV19	TRBJ2-7	ASSPGQDSYEQY
TRBV7-2	TRBJ2-2	ASRSVTNTGELF
TRBV3-1/TRBV3-2	TRBJ2-1	ASSPRQGDANEQF
TRBV11-3	TRBJ2-1	ASSRSWDSRGGSYNEQF
TRBV7-2	TRBJ2-5	ASSLWGRGETQY
TRBV19	TRBJ2-5	ASSMASGEKETQY
TRBV6-5	TRBJ1-5	ASRSDRGTLQPQH
TRBV7-2	TRBJ2-1	ASSPDRLALPF
TRBV11-2	TRBJ2-2	ASSPGRGSNTGELF
TRBV15	TRBJ1-6	ATSRDLGRDSNNSPLH
TRBV7-9	TRBJ2-2	ASSHLGQGLYTGELF
TRBV5-6	TRBJ1-2	ASSLGTGANLKGGYT
TRBV11-3	TRBJ2-1	ASSPTSGQIHEQF
TRBV12-5	TRBJ2-5	ASGSGQGSMGLETQY
TRBV30	TRBJ2-1	ACHLGAGGIGNEQF
TRBV28	TRBJ1-1	ASSLLGADTEAF
TRBV30	TRBJ2-7	AWSVLRTSYEQY
TRBV12-3/TRBV12-4	TRBJ1-2	ATEGVGDLGYT
TRBV7-8	TRBJ1-2	ASSLAGPNSPNYGYT
TRBV21-1	TRBJ1-2	ASSREGEPTYGYT
TRBV6-1	TRBJ1-1	ASSDFTGMFEAF
TRBV11-3	TRBJ2-1	ASSKRQGIDEQF
TRBV19	TRBJ2-3	ASGVGLRGGADTQY
TRBV5-1	TRBJ2-1	ASTLGVGEQF
TRBV27	TRBJ2-2	ASRLRGPSNTGELF
TRBV18	TRBJ1-3	ASSWGDSSGNTIY
TRBV4-1	TRBJ1-2	ASSQDSGQNYGYT
TRBV24-1	TRBJ2-1	ATSDFSQTDPYNEQF
TRBV5-1	TRBJ2-5	ASSRGPTEGQETQY
TRBV3-1/TRBV3-2	TRBJ2-1	ASSHRGGRNEQF
TRBV2	TRBJ2-1	ASSSTGTDYNEQF
TRBV5-6	TRBJ2-1	ASSLVGFPGINEQF
TRBV4-2	TRBJ2-7	ASSQALTAYEQY
TRBV18	TRBJ2-7	ASSPRDYPYEQY
TRBV5-1	TRBJ2-2	ASSLAEVNTGELF
TRBV19	TRBJ1-2	ASSISVLPYGYT
TRBV7-9	TRBJ2-1	ASSLVLGLMNEQF
TRBV2	TRBJ2-2	ASTDEPGIGELF
TRBV6-5	TRBJ2-7	ASSYGGGRTYEQY
TRBV19	TRBJ1-3	ASSTRGQSSGNTIY
TRBV6-6	TRBJ1-5	ASRPPSQPQH
TRBV19	TRBJ1-1	ASSSGTGNTEAF
TRBV2	TRBJ2-5	ASSKIGGIETQY
TRBV12-5	TRBJ2-3	ASGSGTSGSTDTQY
TRBV5-1	TRBJ1-3	ASSSTGVTGNTIY
TRBV5-4	TRBJ2-5	ASSWGQLETQY
TRBV27	TRBJ2-7	ASSSGTSYEQY
TRBV6-6	TRBJ1-5	ASSYGGAGQPQH
TRBV6-6	TRBJ2-1	ASFHRDLGRNNEQF
TRBV2	TRBJ1-2	ASSDSRGGGYYGYT
TRBV10-3	TRBJ2-1	AISAGTSGSHNEQF
TRBV28	TRBJ1-5	ASSPVPGQGVNQPQH
TRBV5-1	TRBJ2-2	ASSERTNTGELF
TRBV6-1	TRBJ2-2	ASSEETGALTGELF
TRBV7-3	TRBJ2-5	ASRGLAGETQY
TRBV9	TRBJ1-4	ASSVDSTAAAEKLF
TRBV19	TRBJ1-5	ASSISLQWNQPQH
TRBV12-3/TRBV12-4	TRBJ1-3	ASSSGHGNTIY